Each of the 8 T cell receptor beta chains below was sequenced from the same sample in a study of T cells in Graves' hyperthyroidism and ophthalmopathy. TCR beta CDR3 regions were amplified from RNA transcripts. The HTBI primer set served for first-round RT-PCR of the TCR CDR3. MiXCR, run by TCRdb on the multiplex PCR reads, gives a single entry per CDR3 protein. This sample has hundreds of thousands of distinct CDR3 sequences, with about a fifth found just once. Input material: blood. Receptors were obtained from a man aged 30 to 45 with Graves' ophthalmopathy.

A note on this clonotype: Germline and junction disagree at one end, which may indicate a read error. The chain carries TRBV3-1 and TRBJ1-1, with a weak D call TRBD1 (6 bases). Germline V gene sequence: CDR1 LGHDT, CDR2 YNNKEL (reference sequence). The CDR3 spans 17 residues. The CDR3 is CAGSLQGIKGRDTEAFF. The CDR3 coding sequence is TGTGCCGGCAGCTTACAGGGCATCAAGGGAAGGGACACTGAAGCTTTCTTT.

This rearrangement joins TRBV20-1 to TRBJ1-5; D not certain. The CDR3 has 16 residues. V shed 1 base and J shed 1 base, with 14 bases lying between them. Germline CDR1 DFQATT, CDR2 SNEGSKA (reference sequence). DNA for the CDR3: TGCAGTGCTAGAGGGCAGTCCTCCGCCAGCAATCAGCCCCAGCATTTT. Amino acid sequence: CSARGQSSASNQPQHF.

The rearrangement joins TRBV4-2 to TRBJ1-2; TRBD1 might be the D (6 bases). Germline V gives CDR1 LGHNA, CDR2 YNFKEQ. The length of the CDR3 is 15 residues. V lost 0 bases and J 3 bases, leaving 11 bases between the germline ends. The CDR3 DNA follows: TGTGCCAGCAGCCAAGATCAGGGGACGGACTATGGCTACACCTTC. As protein: CASSQDQGTDYGYTF.

This clonotype was counted only a few times. The chain carries TRBV18 and TRBJ1-1; a possible D gene is TRBD1 (5 bases). Trimming stripped 2 bases from V and 11 bases from J, with 18 bases between. This CDR3 has 14 amino acids. The germline CDR1 and CDR2 sequences are KGHSH and LQKENI. The CDR3 DNA sequence: TGTGCCAGCTCACCAGGGGAAGGGCAGGGCGTGGCTTTCTTT. Translating it yields CASSPGEGQGVAFF.

This clonotype has more than one count but fewer than ten. V is TRBV10-3 and J is TRBJ1-1; a weak D match, TRBD1 (5 bases). The CDR3 is 13 residues long. V gave up 5 bases and J gave up 4 bases, with 11 bases separating them. The germline gives CDR1 ENHRY, CDR2 SYGVKD. CDR3 loop: CAISPQGGTEAFF. In nucleotides, the CDR3 is TGTGCCATCAGTCCGCAGGGAGGCACTGAAGCTTTCTTT.

This clonotype has a handful of counts. The chain employs TRBV12-3 or TRBV12-4 and TRBJ2-7; 7 bases line up with TRBD1. The V and J ends lost 7 bases and 6 bases, in that order; junction bases with no gene match: 9. The CDR3 has 13 residues. The CDR3: CASKEQGYGEQYF. The CDR3 DNA reads as TGTGCCAGCAAGGAACAGGGGTATGGCGAGCAGTACTTC.

CDR3 in DNA: TGTGCCAGCAGCCAAGGGCTTAGCGTCTCGTACAATGAGCAGTTCTTC. Translating gives CASSQGLSVSYNEQFF. The genes are TRBV3-1 and TRBJ2-1; D may be TRBD2 (5 bases). The CDR3 is made up of 16 amino acids. Germline V gene data show CDR1 as LGHDT and CDR2 as YNNKEL (reference sequence). Trimming removed 1 base from V and 4 bases from J, with 14 bases in between.

A few counts support this clonotype. V is TRBV5-1 and J is TRBJ1-4, with D possibly matching TRBD1 (5 bases). The V and J ends lost 5 bases and 7 bases respectively, with 18 bases between them. From germline, CDR1 is SGHRS and CDR2 YFSETQ. CDR3 length equals 15 residues. CDR3 residues: CASRGVETGGEKLFF. CDR3 coding DNA: TGCGCCAGCAGAGGAGTCGAAACGGGGGGTGAAAAACTGTTTTTT.